This entry features one TCR beta chain sequence. The antigen is undetermined. All donors were Caucasian adults living in Nashville, Tennessee. The data are from a study of shared clonotypes between healthy human individuals. Regarding the study as a whole: The represented genetic and exposure-history diversity was limited by the small number of donors.

Several immunoSEQ plates held equal portions of the genomic DNA taken from each subset. As originally analysed: Junction-only immunoSEQ sequences carried no quality scores, so filtering differed. Using immunoSEQ multiplex PCR, the repertoire was profiled, and TCRdb retains in-frame clones only, with some absent. V and J calls and clone size follow that table, whereas D and trimming were derived from the DNA. The repertoire includes about 480,000 clones, roughly 79% of them detected once, and about 12% sits in the top ten. The source is a woman aged 40 to 55 in good health. Some clones in this sample may be carry-over from other donors' samples. The source material was PBMCs.

The CDR3 protein is CASSVAVGGSTGELFF. The DNA of the CDR3 is TGTGCCAGCAGCGTAGCGGTAGGCGGGTCCACCGGGGAGCTGTTTTTT. The rearrangement joins TRBV9 to TRBJ2-2, with D perhaps matching TRBD2 (5 bases). The CDR3 has 16 amino acids. In germline, CDR1 is SGDLS, CDR2 YYNGEE. V was trimmed by 0 bases and J by 4 bases, leaving 13 bases between them.